This T cell receptor beta chain was obtained from a study of CD4+ T cells in melanoma. The assay was immunoSEQ multiplex PCR, and TCRdb's table has in-frame clones only and misses some. The data show approximately 11,000 clones, less than 80% seen once. This clone was counted a few times. Its antigen is unknown. Notes on the study in general: Neoantigen-specific CD4+ T cells in melanoma reportedly had diverse differentiation states.

Trimming took 2 bases from V and 3 from J, leaving 14 bases between them. The germline gives CDR1 SGHTA, CDR2 FQGTGA. The CDR3 sequence is 15 residues long. V and J are TRBV7-3 and TRBJ2-7; D gene unclear. The sequenced sample consisted of cells from a culture (not recorded whether cultured in vitro). The receptor's source is a human donor with melanoma. The CDR3 loop reads CASSLQGAPSYEQYF. Written as DNA, the CDR3 is TGTGCCAGCAGCTTACAAGGTGCGCCGAGCTACGAGCAGTACTTC.